The present T cell receptor beta chain was sequenced within a study of STAT5B mutations in CD4+ large granular lymphocyte leukemia. Study observations and caveats: No patients shared main leukemic clonotypes, though around 25% appeared at low frequency elsewhere. Data were not HLA-matched across samples.

The data were produced by immunoSEQ multiplex PCR, yet TCRdb's version contains in-frame clones alone and is incomplete. The data show 30,000 to 40,000 clones, over 60% seen once. CDR3 size: 16 residues. Trimming stripped 5 bases from V and 1 base from J, with 18 bases between. Germline lookup yields CDR1 SEHNR and CDR2 FQNEAQ (reference sequence). A note on this clone: Its target is not known.

The chain is built from TRBV7-9 and TRBJ2-7; D tentatively fits TRBD1 or TRBD2 (5 bases each). The sequence was obtained from a human donor in good health. The sample consisted of CD4+ T cells from blood buffy coats. CDR3 sequence reads: CASSPQIQGPSYEQYF. The CDR3 bases are TGTGCCAGCAGCCCCCAGATTCAGGGACCTTCCTACGAGCAGTACTTC.